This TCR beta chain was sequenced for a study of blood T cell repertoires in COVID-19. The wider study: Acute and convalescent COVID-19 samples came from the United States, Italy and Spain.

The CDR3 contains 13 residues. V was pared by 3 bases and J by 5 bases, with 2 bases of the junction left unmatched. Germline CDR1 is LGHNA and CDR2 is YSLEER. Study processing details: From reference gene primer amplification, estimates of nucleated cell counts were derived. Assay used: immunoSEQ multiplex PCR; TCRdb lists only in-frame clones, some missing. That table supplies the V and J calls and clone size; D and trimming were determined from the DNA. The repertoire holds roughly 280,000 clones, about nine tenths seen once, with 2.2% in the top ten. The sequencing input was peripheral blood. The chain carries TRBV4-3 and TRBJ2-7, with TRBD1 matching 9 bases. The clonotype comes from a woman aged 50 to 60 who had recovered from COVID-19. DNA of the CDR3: TGCGCCAGCAGCCACGGACAGGGGAACGAGCAGTACTTC. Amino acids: CASSHGQGNEQYF.